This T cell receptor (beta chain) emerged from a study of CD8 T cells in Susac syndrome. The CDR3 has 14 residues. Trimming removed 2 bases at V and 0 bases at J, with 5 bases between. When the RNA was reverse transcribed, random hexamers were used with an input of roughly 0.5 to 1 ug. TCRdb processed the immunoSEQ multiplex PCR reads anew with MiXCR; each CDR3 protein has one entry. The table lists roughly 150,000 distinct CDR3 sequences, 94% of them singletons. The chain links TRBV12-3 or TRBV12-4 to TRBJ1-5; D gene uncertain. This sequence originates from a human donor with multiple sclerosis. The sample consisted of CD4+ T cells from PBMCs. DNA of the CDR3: TGTGCCAGCAGTTTAACCCATAGCAATCAGCCCCAGCATTTT. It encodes CASSLTHSNQPQHF.